This record looks at one T cell receptor beta chain sequence and its context. These data belong to a study of blood T cell repertoires in COVID-19. Per the study methods: Amplification with reference gene primers provided the estimates of nucleated cell counts. TCRdb's table, derived via immunoSEQ multiplex PCR, lists solely in-frame clones and lacks some. That table is the source of V, J and clone size, and D and trimming were worked out from the DNA. The table records 160,000 or so clones, 87% of them present only once. Trimming left V 0 bases short and J 4 bases short, with 11 bases between. The germline CDR1 and CDR2 sequences are KGHDR and SFDVKD. This CDR3 is 16 amino acids long.

The source is a woman in her forties or fifties with acute or convalescent COVID-19. The sample taken for sequencing was peripheral blood. The rearrangement links TRBV24-1 to TRBJ1-4; unclear D gene. The CDR3 nucleotides read TGTGCCACCAGTGATTTGTTCGGGTTGGTTAATGAAAAACTGTTTTTT. Encoded protein: CATSDLFGLVNEKLFF.